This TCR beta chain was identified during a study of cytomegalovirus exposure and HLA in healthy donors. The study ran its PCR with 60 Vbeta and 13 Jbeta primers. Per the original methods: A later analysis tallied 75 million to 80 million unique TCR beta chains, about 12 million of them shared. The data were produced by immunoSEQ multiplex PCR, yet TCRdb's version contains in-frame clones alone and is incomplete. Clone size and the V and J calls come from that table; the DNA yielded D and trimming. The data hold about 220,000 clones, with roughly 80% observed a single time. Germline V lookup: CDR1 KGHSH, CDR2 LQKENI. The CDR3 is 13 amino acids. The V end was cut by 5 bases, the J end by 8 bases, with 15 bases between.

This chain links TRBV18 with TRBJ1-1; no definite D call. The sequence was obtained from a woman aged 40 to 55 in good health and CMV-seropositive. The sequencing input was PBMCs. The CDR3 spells CASSLPQFGEAFF. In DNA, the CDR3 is TGTGCCAGCTCATTACCACAGTTCGGAGAAGCTTTCTTT.